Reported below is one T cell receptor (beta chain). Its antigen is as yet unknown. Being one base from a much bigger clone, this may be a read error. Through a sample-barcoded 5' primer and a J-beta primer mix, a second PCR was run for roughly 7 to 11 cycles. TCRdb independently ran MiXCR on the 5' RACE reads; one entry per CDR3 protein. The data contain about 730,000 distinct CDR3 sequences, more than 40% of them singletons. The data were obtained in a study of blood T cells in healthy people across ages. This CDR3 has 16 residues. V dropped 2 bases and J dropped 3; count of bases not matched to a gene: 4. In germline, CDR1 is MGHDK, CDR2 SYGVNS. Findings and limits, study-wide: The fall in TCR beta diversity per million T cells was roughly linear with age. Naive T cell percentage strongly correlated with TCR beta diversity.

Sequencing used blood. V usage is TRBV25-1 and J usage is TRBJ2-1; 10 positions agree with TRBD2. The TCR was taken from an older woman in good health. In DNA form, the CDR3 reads TGTGCCAGCAGTGAAGAAGCGGGGGGGAGCTACAATGAGCAGTTCTTC. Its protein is CASSEEAGGSYNEQFF.